This record concerns one T cell receptor beta chain sequence. The junction differs from germline at one of its ends, possibly a read error. This sample is drawn from a study of tumor and adjacent non-tumor tissue in lung cancer. A modified ARM-PCR protocol with three rounds of nested PCR amplified TCRbeta. TCRdb processed the multiplex PCR reads anew with MiXCR; each CDR3 protein has one entry. There are approximately 120,000 distinct CDR3 sequences in the sample; around 75% occur only once, and about 40% lies in the top ten. This sample's RNA came from whole unsorted tissue. Donors were chemotherapy-naive, newly diagnosed lung cancer surgical patients in China, August–late 2014. The CDR3 loop spans 14 amino acids. CDR1 is SGHRS and CDR2 is YFSETQ in the germline V gene.

This receptor was taken from a woman aged 60 to 75 with non-small cell lung cancer. V usage is TRBV5-1 and J usage is TRBJ1-1; weak D call: TRBD1 (5 bases). Sequenced: lung tumor tissue. The CDR3 nucleotides read TGCACCAGCAGTTTGGGGGAGAAAAACACTGAAGCTTTCTTT. Protein sequence: CTSSLGEKNTEAFF. Together with reference TRBV5-1 and TRBJ1-1, the CDR3 gives the full variable domain: KAGVTQTPRYLIKTRGQQVTLSCSPISGHRSVSWYQQTPGQGLQFLFEYFSETQRNKGNFPGRFSGRQFSNSRSEMNVSTLELGDSALYLCTSSLGEKNTEAFFGQGTRLTVV.